Described below is a single T cell receptor beta chain sequence and its context. The target of this receptor is not known. No base qualities exist here, and no much larger clone lies one base off it. The data are from a study of T-cell memory formation after mild COVID-19 (dated by TCRdb to the early 2020s). Turning to the overall study: TCR sequence clusters from the two donors were found to be largely donor specific. Two young, previously healthy adult volunteers, one female and one male, were included in the cohort. In two donors, T-cell clones that expanded and contracted after mild COVID-19 were tracked by sequencing TCRalpha and TCRbeta repertoires over time.

PBMCs were isolated by Ficoll-Paque density gradient centrifugation. Relative to germline, V is 5 bases shorter and J is 6 bases shorter, with 13 bases between their ends. The CDR3 sequence holds 13 residues, the cysteine and phenylalanine included. Solely the CDR3 DNA is kept, with 39 bases framed from the first base. The paper as a whole reports these results and caveats: Contracting CD4+ clones appeared mostly in the CM and EM memory subsets, whereas CD8+ clones were enriched in EMRA. Clones that contracted from day 15 to 85 showed balanced CD4/CD8 phenotypes, whereas a second wave of clones that expanded from day 15 to 37 leaned towards CD4+. The study covered only a couple of mild cases, and larger cohorts including severe cases with pre-infection samples were considered necessary. Some responding clones were detected in pre-infection memory, suggesting pre-existing cross-reactive memory T cells joined the SARS-CoV-2 response. Whether the second-wave clones peaking on day 37 were SARS-CoV-2 specific was not confirmed.

The sequencing machine was an Illumina NovaSeq 6000. cDNA libraries for TCRalpha and TCRbeta were prepared by 5'RACE using constant-segment primers, with sample barcodes and unique molecular identifiers added. RNA was extracted from every sample with Trizol reagent. The libraries were amplified in two PCR steps, and the second step added a second sample barcode and Illumina TruSeq adapters. Libraries were sequenced on an Illumina NovaSeq with 2 x 150 bp paired-end reads. The source study handled its data this way. Demultiplexing of reads and collapsing into UMI-guided consensus sequences were performed with migec v1.2.7. With mixcr v2.1.11, UMI consensuses were aligned to TRA and TRB V and J templates and assembled into clonotypes. Clonotypes were classified as expanded or contracted when called significant by both edgeR and NoisET, with noise models trained on biological replicates. For edgeR calls, the cutoffs were a false discovery rate-adjusted p below 0.01 and a log2 fold-change threshold of 1. As an exploratory analysis of dynamics, max-normalized trajectories of the 1000 most abundant clonotypes were examined by PCA with hierarchical clustering. Each responding clone was given a CD4 or CD8 phenotype based on the CD4+ and CD8+ repertoires, which had been sequenced separately. The public reads were reanalyzed by TCRdb: fastp trimming at Q25, MiXCR alignment, in-frame beta chains only. Rows are combined by CDR3 protein, so each entry shows the most common genes and DNA. For this entry, the V and J calls and clone size follow TCRdb and not the study's own pipeline. In this sample the table shows roughly 610,000 distinct CDR3 sequences, 17% of which occur a single time. Roughly 8% of the sample is held by the ten biggest clonotypes.

The TCR originated in an adult woman who had mild COVID-19 (a few samples of this study predate the infection). The sample titles of this study are shuffled in the database, so cell type and time point are left out; the donor was told from shared clones. Material for sequencing was PBMCs or a T cell subset sorted from them (not recorded which). The rearranged chain carries TRBV12-3 or TRBV12-4 and TRBJ1-2; a confident D gene designation cannot be given. The CDR3 is CASSPRTAHGYTF. Here is the DNA: TGTGCCAGCAGTCCCAGGACCGCCCATGGCTACACCTTC.